A selection of T cell receptor beta chains follows, all from one sample in a study of T-cell memory formation after mild COVID-19. TCRdb passed the 5' RACE reads through MiXCR, listing each CDR3 protein once. The sample yields 220,000 or so distinct CDR3 sequences, roughly 10% seen once. Sequenced: PBMCs or a T cell subset sorted from them (not recorded which). The receptors here all came from a man aged 18-30 years who had mild COVID-19 (a few samples of this study predate the infection). Cell type and time point are not known. Each CDR3 is given with its conserved first and last residue. A D gene is named only where the DNA matches it firmly. Clone sizes are given selectively: once, few, many, or a class where the clone is expanded.

j_gene,v_gene,d_gene,abundance,CDR3aa,CDR3nt
TRBJ1-1,TRBV10-1,TRBD1,many,CASSEDRGLRGAFF,TGCGCCAGCAGTGAGGACAGGGGGTTGAGAGGTGCTTTCTTT
TRBJ1-2,TRBV24-1,.,many,CAISSAGSIYGYTF,TGTGCCATATCCTCGGCAGGGAGTATCTATGGCTACACCTTC
TRBJ1-5,TRBV4-2,TRBD1,few,CASSQDAQGGQPQHF,TGTGCCAGCAGCCAAGATGCCCAGGGGGGTCAGCCCCAGCATTTT
TRBJ1-5,TRBV6-5,.,.,CASRGVPNQPQHF,TGTGCCAGCCGGGGGGTTCCCAATCAGCCCCAGCATTTT
TRBJ1-1,TRBV7-2,.,.,CASSLSPGGNTEAFF,TGTGCCAGCAGCTTATCTCCGGGAGGGAACACTGAAGCTTTCTTT
TRBJ2-6,TRBV11-2,.,few,CASSLLRLGGANVLTF,TGTGCCAGCAGCTTACTCCGGTTAGGTGGGGCCAACGTCCTGACTTTC
TRBJ1-5,TRBV7-2,.,few,CASSLEGWRPQHF,TGTGCCAGCAGCTTAGAGGGGTGGCGGCCCCAGCATTTT
TRBJ1-1,TRBV5-6,.,few,CASSSSLIHEWNTEAFF,TGTGCCAGCAGCTCCTCGCTGATTCATGAGTGGAACACTGAAGCTTTCTTT
TRBJ2-7,TRBV7-2,.,many,CASRPAHSSYEQYF,TGTGCCAGCAGGCCGGCCCATAGCTCCTACGAGCAGTACTTC
TRBJ1-1,TRBV7-2,TRBD1,.,CASSLVGQGVEAFF,TGTGCCAGCAGCTTAGTGGGACAGGGGGTTGAAGCTTTCTTT
TRBJ2-1,TRBV3-1,.,many,CASSQARIYNEQFF,TGTGCCAGCAGCCAAGCCAGAATATACAATGAGCAGTTCTTC
TRBJ2-1,TRBV29-1,TRBD1,.,CSVGGQGIGNEQFF,TGCAGCGTGGGGGGACAGGGGATTGGAAATGAGCAGTTCTTC
TRBJ1-1,TRBV19,.,.,CASSIWANTEAFF,TGTGCCAGTAGTATCTGGGCGAACACTGAAGCTTTCTTT
TRBJ2-5,TRBV18,TRBD1,.,CASSPLTRQGTQTQYF,TGTGCCAGCTCACCCCTTACAAGACAGGGAACGCAGACCCAGTACTTC
TRBJ2-3,TRBV29-1,TRBD2,.,CSVEDLRLAAGSDTQYF,TGCAGCGTTGAAGATCTTAGGCTAGCGGCCGGGAGCGATACGCAGTATTTT
TRBJ1-2,TRBV5-5,.,few,CASSSGAPSGYTF,TGTGCCAGCAGCTCCGGTGCCCCTAGCGGCTACACCTTC
TRBJ2-3,TRBV7-8,TRBD2,few,CASSPGFAGASTDTQYF,TGTGCCAGCAGCCCGGGCTTTGCGGGAGCTAGCACAGATACGCAGTATTTT
TRBJ1-1,TRBV5-1,.,.,CASSVSGVTEAFF,TGCGCCAGCAGCGTCTCAGGGGTTACTGAAGCTTTCTTT
TRBJ1-4,TRBV15,.,many,CATSRVLAAYNEKLFF,TGTGCCACCAGCAGAGTGTTGGCGGCCTATAATGAAAAACTGTTTTTT
TRBJ1-1,TRBV5-1,TRBD1,.,CASSSAEGRGRQGSEAFF,TGCGCCAGCAGCTCCGCCGAGGGGAGGGGAAGACAGGGAAGTGAAGCTTTCTTT
TRBJ2-5,TRBV4-2,TRBD2,.,CASSHGAGGQETQYF,TGTGCCAGCAGCCACGGGGCGGGGGGGCAAGAGACCCAGTACTTC
TRBJ1-3,TRBV7-6,.,.,CASSLEGRIRAGNTIYF,TGTGCCAGCAGCTTAGAGGGAAGAATCCGGGCTGGAAACACCATATATTTT
TRBJ2-3,TRBV9,.,.,CASSVVSTDTQYF,TGTGCCAGCAGCGTAGTAAGCACAGATACGCAGTATTTT
TRBJ1-2,TRBV4-3,.,.,CASSREPGQQYYGYTF,TGCGCCAGCAGCCGAGAACCGGGACAACAATACTATGGCTACACCTTC
TRBJ2-5,TRBV5-4,.,.,CASSHELTETQYF,TGTGCCAGCAGCCACGAACTTACAGAGACCCAGTACTTC
TRBJ1-3,TRBV28,.,.,CASSLAGAAGNTIYF,TGTGCCAGCAGCCTGGCCGGGGCAGCTGGAAACACCATATATTTT
TRBJ2-1,TRBV7-2,.,few,CASSLRRGLDNEQFF,TGTGCCAGCAGCTTAAGGCGGGGGCTAGACAATGAGCAGTTCTTC
TRBJ2-3,TRBV5-1,TRBD1,few,CASSVRDRYTDTQYF,TGCGCCAGCAGCGTTCGGGACAGGTACACAGATACGCAGTATTTT
TRBJ1-1,TRBV6-2/TRBV6-3,.,.,CASSHRAKTPAYTEAFF,TGTGCCAGCAGCCACCGGGCCAAGACCCCCGCTTACACTGAAGCTTTCTTT
TRBJ1-6,TRBV2,.,few,CASGPTGQGSPLHF,TGTGCCAGCGGACCGACAGGCCAAGGGTCACCCCTCCACTTT
TRBJ1-1,TRBV6-1,.,.,CASSERGFRTEAFF,TGTGCCAGCAGTGAACGAGGGTTTAGGACTGAAGCTTTCTTT
TRBJ1-5,TRBV2,.,.,CASTQEVNQPQHF,TGTGCCAGCACCCAGGAGGTTAACCAGCCCCAGCATTTT
TRBJ1-6,TRBV6-5,.,few,CASRSQGNSPLHF,TGTGCCAGCAGGTCACAGGGCAATTCACCCCTCCACTTT